This T cell receptor (beta chain) derives from a study of control samples from healthy donors and cancer patients. Between the trimmed V and J ends, which lost 3 bases and 0 bases, there was a span of 10 bases. Germline CDR1 SGHRS, CDR2 YFSETQ. CDR3 length: 15 residues. The method was immunoSEQ multiplex PCR; TCRdb's version includes in-frame clones alone and lacks a portion of them. The repertoire holds about 150,000 clones, with 93% as singletons. The sample taken for sequencing was blood. The receptor's source is a man in his fifties in good health. The V call is TRBV5-1, the J call TRBJ1-3; D unresolved. As DNA, the CDR3 is TGCGCCAGCAGCTCCGACCAGAGCTCTGGAAACACCATATATTTT. Protein: CASSSDQSSGNTIYF.